Listed below are T cell receptor beta chains from one sample, sequenced in a study of T cells in localized non-small cell lung cancer. The table came from immunoSEQ multiplex PCR; TCRdb's copy has only in-frame clones and leaves some out. The data hold about 31,000 clones, with approximately 94% observed a single time. Source: peripheral blood, taken before any cancer treatment. The source of these receptors is a woman aged 40-75 years with stage I lung adenocarcinoma. The CDR3 runs from the conserved cysteine through the conserved F or W. Fields, in order: V gene, D gene, J gene, clone size, CDR3 DNA, CDR3 protein. The D gene is left open where the match is weak. Some rows mark clone size as missing; the rest say once, few, many or name a class of expanded clone.

>TRBV7-3|NA|TRBJ1-3|NA
TGTGCCAGCAGCGATGCTGGAAACACCATATATTTT
CASSDAGNTIYF
>TRBV29-1|TRBD1|TRBJ2-3|NA
TGCAGCGTCGGGACAGGGGGCGGTGGGACAGATACGCAGTATTTT
CSVGTGGGGTDTQYF
>TRBV5-5|TRBD1|TRBJ1-4|NA
TGTGCCAGCAGCTCGCGGACAGGCAGGTTGGATGAAAAACTGTTTTTT
CASSSRTGRLDEKLFF
>TRBV5-1|TRBD1|TRBJ2-7|NA
TGCGCCAGCAGCCTGAAACGACAGGGGGGCGAGCAGTACTTC
CASSLKRQGGEQYF
>TRBV28|NA|TRBJ2-7|NA
TGTGCCAGCAGTTTCCAGGGGAGCTCCTACGAGCAGTACTTC
CASSFQGSSYEQYF
>TRBV28|TRBD1|TRBJ1-5|NA
TGTGCCAGCAGGGGCTGGGACAGCTATTATAGCAATCAGCCCCAGCATTTT
CASRGWDSYYSNQPQHF
>TRBV5-1|NA|TRBJ1-2|NA
TGCGCCAGCAGCCTAGGACAAACCGCGGTGGATGGCTACACCTTC
CASSLGQTAVDGYTF
>TRBV29-1|NA|TRBJ1-2|NA
TGCAGCGTGCTACAGGCGGCCAGGGTCTATGGCTACACCTTC
CSVLQAARVYGYTF
>TRBV9|NA|TRBJ2-7|NA
TGTGCCAGCAGCGTAGCGGCGGCCGGCTACGAGCAGTACTTC
CASSVAAAGYEQYF
>TRBV6-1|NA|TRBJ1-1|NA
TGTGCCAGCAGTGAAGCCATGCCCGACAGGACTTTCTTT
CASSEAMPDRTFF
>TRBV2|TRBD1|TRBJ1-1|NA
TGTGCCAGCACCACCCAGGGGGGCACTGAAGCTTTCTTT
CASTTQGGTEAFF
>TRBV7-2|NA|TRBJ1-2|NA
TGTGCCAGCAGCTTAGGGCACCGGGGGTATGGCTACACCTTC
CASSLGHRGYGYTF
>TRBV5-6|NA|TRBJ2-6|NA
TGTGCCAGCAGAACCCCGGGTAGCTCTGGGGCCAACGTCCTGACTTTC
CASRTPGSSGANVLTF
>TRBV5-1|TRBD2|TRBJ2-5|NA
TGCGCCAGCAGCTCCTGGGGAGCGGGAGCGTCCGAGACCCAGTACTTC
CASSSWGAGASETQYF
>TRBV5-1|TRBD1|TRBJ2-5|once
TGCGCCAGCAGCTGGGGACAGGGCGGCGATTTAGGGGAGACCCAGTACTTC
CASSWGQGGDLGETQYF
>TRBV28|NA|TRBJ1-2|NA
TGTGCCAGCGTTGACAGCACAGTTACTTATAACTATGGCTACACCTTC
CASVDSTVTYNYGYTF
>TRBV28|NA|TRBJ2-5|NA
TGTGCCAGCAGTTTAGTGGGGTACCAAGAGACCCAGTACTTC
CASSLVGYQETQYF
>TRBV11-3|NA|TRBJ1-5|NA
TGTGCCAGCAGCTTAGGGGGGAGCAATCAGCCCCAGCATTTT
CASSLGGSNQPQHF
>TRBV12-5|TRBD1|TRBJ1-4|NA
TGTGCTAGTGGTCCTGGGACAGGGGGGACTAATGAAAAACTGTTTTTT
CASGPGTGGTNEKLFF
>TRBV11-3|NA|TRBJ2-1|few
TGTGCCAGCAGCCCGAGACTAAGTGAGCAGTTCTTC
CASSPRLSEQFF
>TRBV19|TRBD2|TRBJ2-5|NA
TGTGCCAGTAAACTAGCGGGAGAAGAGACCCAGTACTTC
CASKLAGEETQYF
>TRBV4-3|NA|TRBJ2-7|NA
TGCGCCAGCAGCCAAGATTTAAGGGGTATCGTGTACGAGCAGTACTTC
CASSQDLRGIVYEQYF
>TRBV4-2|TRBD2|TRBJ2-1|NA
TGTGCCAGCAGCCGCTTGACTAGCGGGGGGAGGGATGAGCAGTTCTTC
CASSRLTSGGRDEQFF
>TRBV5-1|NA|TRBJ2-7|NA
TGCGCCAGCAGCCAAAACTACGAGCAGTACTTC
CASSQNYEQYF
>TRBV6-6|TRBD1|TRBJ1-1|once
TGTGCCAGCAGCTTAACAGGGGACACTGAAGCTTTCTTT
CASSLTGDTEAFF
>TRBV7-2|TRBD1|TRBJ2-3|NA
TGTGCCAGCAGCTTAATCGGGACAGGGCCTAGGGATACGCAGTATTTT
CASSLIGTGPRDTQYF
>TRBV11-2|TRBD2|TRBJ2-3|NA
TGTGCCAGCAGCTTAGTTATTCCGGGGGGAGGTGGCGATACGCAGTATTTT
CASSLVIPGGGGDTQYF
>TRBV7-9|NA|TRBJ2-1|NA
TGTGCCAGCAGCTGGGACTACAATGAGCAGTTCTTC
CASSWDYNEQFF
>TRBV19|NA|TRBJ1-6|NA
TGTGCCAGTAGTATACGCCACCGAGCGCCCCTCCACTTT
CASSIRHRAPLHF
>TRBV29-1|NA|TRBJ2-2|NA
TGCAGCGTTGGTGCTGCCACCGGGGAGCTGTTTTTT
CSVGAATGELFF
>TRBV9|NA|TRBJ1-2|NA
TGTGCCAGCAGCGGACAGGTTTCGGTTCTACAGGCTGGCTATGGCTACACCTTC
CASSGQVSVLQAGYGYTF
>TRBV29-1|NA|TRBJ1-4|NA
TGCAGCGTTGAATTAGCGGATGAAAAACTGTTTTTT
CSVELADEKLFF
>TRBV5-1|NA|TRBJ1-1|NA
TGCGCCAGCAGCTTGGAAGGGGGGAACACTGAAGCTTTCTTT
CASSLEGGNTEAFF
>TRBV5-4|NA|TRBJ2-2|NA
TGTGCCAGCAGCTTTTTGACCGGGGAGCTGTTTTTT
CASSFLTGELFF
>TRBV11-2|NA|TRBJ2-5|once
TGTGCCAGCAGCTCCCACAGGGGGAGGGGGGAGACCCAGTACTTC
CASSSHRGRGETQYF
>TRBV6-6|TRBD1|TRBJ2-4|NA
TGTGCCAGCAGACAGGGTTCAGGGGGTATTCAGTACTTC
CASRQGSGGIQYF
>TRBV4-3|NA|TRBJ2-7|few
TGCGCCAGCAGCCAATATATAGACCGCTCTCAATTTACCTACGAGCAGTACTTC
CASSQYIDRSQFTYEQYF
>TRBV4-3|TRBD2|TRBJ2-5|NA
TGCGCCAGCAGCCAGGGCTCCGGGGGGTTTGAGACCCAGTACTTC
CASSQGSGGFETQYF